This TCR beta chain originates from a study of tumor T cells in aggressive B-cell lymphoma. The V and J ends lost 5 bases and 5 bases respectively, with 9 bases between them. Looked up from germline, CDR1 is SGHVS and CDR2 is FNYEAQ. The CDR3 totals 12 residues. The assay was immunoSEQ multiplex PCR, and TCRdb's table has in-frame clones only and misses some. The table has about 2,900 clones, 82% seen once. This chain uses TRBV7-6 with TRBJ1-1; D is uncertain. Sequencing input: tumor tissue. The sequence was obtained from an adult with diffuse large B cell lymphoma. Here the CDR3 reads CASSPIETEAFF. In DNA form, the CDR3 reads TGTGCCAGCAGCCCAATAGAAACTGAAGCTTTCTTT.